A single sample gave rise to the 29 T cell receptor beta chains below, sequenced in a study of cytomegalovirus exposure and HLA in healthy donors. This table comes from immunoSEQ multiplex PCR, and its TCRdb copy is limited to in-frame clones, with some not included. The sample holds 120,000 to 150,000 clones; around four fifths are singletons and the top ten take over 1.3%. Sequenced: PBMCs. All receptors come from a woman aged 25 to 45 in good health and CMV-seronegative.

The chain joins TRBV11-2 to TRBJ1-1; D is possibly TRBD1 (5 bases). This CDR3 comprises 18 residues. The germline gives CDR1 SGHAT, CDR2 FQNNGV. V gave up 1 base and J gave up 4 bases, with 22 bases separating them. CDR3 DNA: TGTGCCAGCAGCTTAGCCAATTGGGAGGGGCTAAGAAGCACTGAAGCTTTCTTT. Its translation is CASSLANWEGLRSTEAFF.

V is TRBV5-6 and J is TRBJ1-4; 7 nucleotides align to TRBD1. V trimming: 4 bases; J trimming: 4 bases; junction bases outside the gene matches: 13. The germline CDR1 and CDR2 sequences are SGHDT and YYEEEE. This CDR3 comprises 17 residues. CDR3 in DNA: TGTGCCAGCAGCCCCGCCATAACAGGGGCCTATAATGAAAAACTGTTTTTT. As protein: CASSPAITGAYNEKLFF.

This rearrangement joins TRBV28 to TRBJ1-1; no firm D call. Germline V gives CDR1 MDHEN, CDR2 SYDVKM. Trimming took 3 bases from V and 6 from J, leaving 11 bases between them. This CDR3 comprises 13 residues. CDR3 loop: CASSFRDAAEAFF. The CDR3 DNA reads as TGTGCCAGCAGTTTTCGTGACGCGGCTGAAGCTTTCTTT.

V gene TRBV7-2 combines with J gene TRBJ1-5; 7 positions match TRBD1. The germline V gene has CDR1 SGHTA and CDR2 FQGNSA. This CDR3 has 15 residues. J was trimmed by 2 bases and V by 2 bases; bases with no gene match: 3. In nucleotides, the CDR3 is TGTGCCAGCAGCTTATATGGACAGGGCAATCAGCCCCAGCATTTT. It codes for CASSLYGQGNQPQHF.

The chain carries TRBV5-1 and TRBJ1-6; no firm D call. With 4 bases removed from V and 14 bases from J, the gap between germline ends came to 13 bases. This CDR3 has 12 amino acids. From germline, CDR1 is SGHRS and CDR2 YFSETQ. The CDR3 sequence: CASSGLLGTLHF. As DNA, the CDR3 is TGCGCCAGCAGCGGACTGCTTGGCACCCTCCACTTT.

V and J are TRBV6-5 and TRBJ1-2, with D possibly TRBD1 on 5 matching bases. Germline CDR1 and CDR2: MNHEY and SVGAGI. This CDR3 has 12 residues. Trimming stripped 6 bases from V and 6 bases from J, with 11 bases between. Written as DNA, the CDR3 is TGTGCCAGCAGCGGCCGGGGGGATGGCTACACCTTC. Amino acids: CASSGRGDGYTF.

The chain links TRBV2 to TRBJ1-2; 9 bases agree with TRBD1. V was pared by 9 bases and J by 6 bases, with 8 bases of the junction left unmatched. The V gene's germline CDR1 is SNHLY and CDR2 FYNNEI. CDR3 length equals 13 residues. CDR3 protein: CASKYRGQNGYTF. The CDR3 coding sequence is TGTGCCAGTAAATACAGGGGGCAGAATGGCTACACCTTC. Full variable domain (remainder filled in from reference TRBV2 and TRBJ1-2): EPEVTQTPSHQVTQMGQEVILRCVPISNHLYFYWYRQILGQKVEFLVSFYNNEISEKSEIFDDQFSVERPDGSNFTLKIRSTKLEDSAMYFCASKYRGQNGYTFGSGTRLTVV.

The V gene is TRBV2, the J gene TRBJ2-2; 10 bases line up with TRBD2. Looked up from germline, CDR1 is SNHLY and CDR2 is FYNNEI. Unmatched junction bases numbered 6, after V lost 4 bases and J lost 4 bases. This CDR3 comprises 16 residues. The CDR3 spells CASSGLAGASTGELFF. The CDR3 region has the DNA TGTGCCAGCAGTGGTCTAGCGGGGGCTTCCACCGGGGAGCTGTTTTTT.

The chain has TRBV15 and TRBJ2-3, with D perhaps TRBD1 (7 bases). Germline lookup yields CDR1 LNHNV and CDR2 YYDKDF (reference sequence). The CDR3 covers 16 residues. Trimming took 3 bases from V and 2 from J, leaving 15 bases between them. CDR3 sequence: CATSRDGQDYTDTQYF. CDR3 nucleotide sequence: TGTGCCACCAGCAGGGACGGACAGGACTACACAGATACGCAGTATTTT.

The DNA of the CDR3 is TGTGCCAGTAGTATAGACCAAACAGGTCGTAGCAATCAGCCCCAGCATTTT. Translating gives CASSIDQTGRSNQPQHF. This rearrangement joins TRBV19 to TRBJ1-5; tentative D call: TRBD1 (5 bases). In germline, CDR1 is LNHDA, CDR2 SQIVND (reference sequence). This CDR3 contains 17 residues. The V end was cut by 0 bases, the J end by 0 bases, with 12 bases between.

The chain has TRBV6-1 and TRBJ2-7; D is undetermined. The CDR3 has 12 amino acids. V was shortened by 2 bases and J by 3 bases, with 5 bases between the two germline ends. Germline CDR1 is MNHNS and CDR2 is SASEGT. CDR3 nucleotides: TGTGCCAGCAGTGAATCAGGCTACGAGCAGTACTTC. This encodes CASSESGYEQYF.

This clone has a single count. V and J are TRBV28 and TRBJ1-2; D ambiguous. The V and J ends lost 5 bases and 0 bases respectively, with 7 bases between them. Germline lookup yields CDR1 MDHEN and CDR2 SYDVKM. The CDR3 totals 13 residues. Written as DNA, the CDR3 is TGTGCCAGCAGTCTACTGACTAACTATGGCTACACCTTC. The encoded protein is CASSLLTNYGYTF.

The chain is built from TRBV4-2 and TRBJ1-4; the D is unclear. CDR1 is LGHNA and CDR2 is YNFKEQ in the germline V gene. This CDR3 region has 17 residues. The ends were cut back, 1 base at V and 7 bases at J, with 19 bases in the middle. This chain's CDR3 is CASSQGLSQITGEKLFF. In DNA, the CDR3 is TGTGCCAGCAGCCAAGGCTTGTCTCAGATAACGGGTGAAAAACTGTTTTTT.

This sequence joins TRBV6-1 and TRBJ1-5, with TRBD1 identical over 10 bases. CDR3 length: 15 residues. Germline-derived CDR1 and CDR2 are MNHNS and SASEGT. The trim removed 4 bases at V and 5 bases at J, leaving 5 bases unmatched. The CDR3 is CASSGTTGGHQPQHF. CDR3 DNA sequence: TGTGCCAGCAGTGGAACGACAGGGGGCCATCAGCCCCAGCATTTT.

The sample holds a few counts of this clone. This sequence joins TRBV19 and TRBJ1-5, with D tentatively TRBD1 (6 bases). Germline V CDR1 and CDR2: LNHDA, SQIVND (reference sequence). Trimming pared 5 bases from V and 11 bases from J, leaving 19 bases between. This CDR3 is 14 amino acids long. This CDR3 reads CASSPNRAFWAQHF. In nucleotides, the CDR3 is TGTGCCAGTAGTCCTAACAGGGCCTTTTGGGCCCAGCATTTT.

For this clone: Other DNA variants within this sample encode the same CDR3. V usage is TRBV7-9 and J usage is TRBJ1-1; D unresolved. V lost 3 bases and J lost 2, with 7 bases in between. CDR1 SEHNR and CDR2 FQNEAQ come from the germline V gene (reference sequence). This CDR3 has 13 residues. The CDR3 is CASSLARNTEAFF. CDR3 nucleotides: TGTGCCAGCAGCTTGGCACGAAACACTGAAGCTTTCTTT.

The rearrangement joins TRBV5-4 to TRBJ2-2; 7 nucleotides align to TRBD1. The germline CDR1 and CDR2 sequences are SGHNT and YYREEE (reference sequence). The CDR3 extends over 15 amino acids. The J segment lost 5 bases and the V segment lost 3 bases, leaving 7 bases of the junction unmatched. The CDR3 loop reads CASSSTGEWTGELFF. CDR3 in DNA: TGTGCCAGCAGCTCTACAGGGGAATGGACCGGGGAGCTGTTTTTT. Looking up the rest from reference TRBV5-4 and TRBJ2-2 gives the full variable domain: ETGVTQSPTHLIKTRGQQVTLRCSSQSGHNTVSWYQQALGQGPQFIFQYYREEENGRGNFPPRFSGLQFPNYSSELNVNALELDDSALYLCASSSTGEWTGELFFGEGSRLTVL.

This chain connects TRBV5-1 to TRBJ2-7, with 7 bases matching TRBD1. Losses at the gene ends were 6 bases for V and 3 bases for J; bases not matched to a gene: 9. The CDR3 consists of 14 residues. Germline V lookup: CDR1 SGHRS, CDR2 YFSETQ. The CDR3 bases are TGCGCCAGCACCCCCCGGCAGGGGGACTACGAGCAGTACTTC. This translates into CASTPRQGDYEQYF.

The table lists this clone with a few counts. The rearrangement uses TRBV10-3 and TRBJ1-2; 10 bases match TRBD1. V shed 7 bases, J shed 5 bases, and the junction held 7 bases outside the gene matches. Germline CDR1 is ENHRY and CDR2 is SYGVKD. This CDR3 region has 14 residues. The CDR3: CAITTTGGSYGYTF. The DNA for the CDR3 is TGTGCCATCACTACGACAGGGGGCTCTTATGGCTACACCTTC.

V is TRBV19 and J is TRBJ1-2; TRBD1 matches at 7 bases. This CDR3 has 15 residues. The V gene's germline CDR1 is LNHDA and CDR2 SQIVND (reference sequence). Trimming removed 1 base from V and 5 bases from J; junction bases left unmatched: 7. CDR3 in DNA: TGTGCCAGTAGTATAGCCTCGGACAGGCGATATGGCTACACCTTC. This translates into CASSIASDRRYGYTF.

This chain joins TRBV29-1 and TRBJ2-3; 11 bases align to TRBD1. V shed 7 bases and J 3 bases; nucleotides not matched to a gene: 6. The CDR3 runs 14 residues. The germline gives CDR1 SQVTM, CDR2 ANQGSEA. CDR3 sequence (DNA): TGCAGCGCGAACCGGGACAGGGGGACAGATACGCAGTATTTT. It codes for CSANRDRGTDTQYF.

The chain uses TRBV9 and TRBJ2-5; 11 bases match TRBD2. The germline V gene encodes CDR1 SGDLS and CDR2 YYNGEE. V lost 3 bases, J lost 2 bases, and 6 bases stayed unmatched. The CDR3 runs 16 residues. CDR3 region: CASSGTSGGLQETQYF. As DNA, the CDR3 is TGTGCCAGCAGCGGTACTAGCGGGGGCCTTCAAGAGACCCAGTACTTC.

J is TRBJ1-6 and V is TRBV14; D gene unclear. The CDR3 runs 14 residues. Germline lookup yields CDR1 SGHDN and CDR2 FVKESK. V lost 3 bases to trimming and J lost 9 bases, with 12 bases between them. The CDR3 DNA follows: TGTGCCAGCAGCCAGGAGACTAGCGGTTCACCCCTCCACTTT. This encodes CASSQETSGSPLHF.

This clone was detected only a few times. The chain has TRBV13 and TRBJ1-6; D is ambiguous. Germline V lookup: CDR1 PRHDT, CDR2 FYEKMQ (reference sequence). CDR3 size: 15 residues. The V and J ends lost 6 bases and 4 bases respectively, with 13 bases between them. In nucleotides, the CDR3 is TGTGCCAGCAGACCATTTAGCCTTTATAATTCACCCCTCCACTTT. This encodes CASRPFSLYNSPLHF.

The chain links TRBV2 to TRBJ1-4, with 8 positions matching TRBD1. The germline gives CDR1 SNHLY, CDR2 FYNNEI. The CDR3 spans 15 residues. V lost 6 bases to trimming and J lost 8 bases; unmatched junction nucleotides: 11. CDR3 protein: CASSNRGREDEKLFF. CDR3 in DNA: TGTGCCAGCAGCAACAGGGGGAGGGAAGACGAAAAACTGTTTTTT.

Details on this clone: Other nucleotide sequences from this sample produce the same CDR3. The J gene is TRBJ1-6, the V gene TRBV19; no definite D call. Trimming shortened V by 3 bases and J by 7 bases, and 10 bases separated the two germline ends. There are 14 residues in the CDR3. Germline V CDR1 and CDR2: LNHDA, SQIVND (reference sequence). The CDR3: CASSISGLNSPLHF. Here the CDR3 DNA reads TGTGCCAGTAGTATTAGCGGACTGAATTCACCCCTCCACTTT.

Notes on this clone: This specimen includes other DNA sequences encoding the same CDR3. The chain joins TRBV28 to TRBJ2-3, with D perhaps matching TRBD2 (6 bases). CDR1 is MDHEN, CDR2 SYDVKM, per germline. The CDR3 is 14 residues long. Trimming removed 2 bases from V and 1 base from J, with 7 bases in between. This chain's CDR3 is CASSLGGGTDTQYF. In nucleotides, the CDR3 is TGTGCCAGCAGTTTAGGCGGGGGCACAGATACGCAGTATTTT.

The chain uses TRBV29-1 and TRBJ2-7; D remains unclear. The CDR3 is made up of 12 amino acids. V was pared by 4 bases and J by 0 bases, with 7 bases between. Germline-derived CDR1 and CDR2 are SQVTM and ANQGSEA. Here the CDR3 DNA reads TGCAGCGTTGCCGGTAGCTCCTACGAGCAGTACTTC. Protein: CSVAGSSYEQYF.

The V and J genes are TRBV27 and TRBJ2-5, with D maybe TRBD2 (7 bases). The V gene lost 5 bases and the J gene lost 5 bases, with 9 bases spanning the gap. CDR3 length equals 12 residues. CDR1 and CDR2 from the germline V gene are MNHEY and SMNVEV (reference sequence). This CDR3 is CASSKGGETQYF. The CDR3 bases are TGTGCCAGCAGTAAGGGGGGGGAGACCCAGTACTTC.